This record concerns one T cell receptor beta chain sequence. Assay: immunoSEQ multiplex PCR; the TCRdb copy retains only in-frame clones and omits some. The data hold approximately 160,000 clones, with roughly 81% observed a single time. The data derive from a study of blood T cell repertoires in COVID-19. For the study at large: Acute and convalescent COVID-19 specimens originated in the United States, Italy and Spain.

During active infection, Seattle patients enrolled and were then monitored through disease. The V and J ends lost 4 bases and 6 bases respectively, with 13 bases between them. This CDR3 is built from 14 residues. CDR1 and CDR2 (germline): SGHTA, FQGTGA. This clonotype originated in a woman in her sixties or seventies with COVID-19, enrolled during active disease. V gene TRBV7-3 combines with J gene TRBJ1-5; possible D gene TRBD1, 5 bases. The sequencing input was peripheral blood. CDR3 bases: TGTGCCAGCAGCTCCCGGGACTGGGTTCAGCCCCAGCATTTT. Amino acid sequence: CASSSRDWVQPQHF.